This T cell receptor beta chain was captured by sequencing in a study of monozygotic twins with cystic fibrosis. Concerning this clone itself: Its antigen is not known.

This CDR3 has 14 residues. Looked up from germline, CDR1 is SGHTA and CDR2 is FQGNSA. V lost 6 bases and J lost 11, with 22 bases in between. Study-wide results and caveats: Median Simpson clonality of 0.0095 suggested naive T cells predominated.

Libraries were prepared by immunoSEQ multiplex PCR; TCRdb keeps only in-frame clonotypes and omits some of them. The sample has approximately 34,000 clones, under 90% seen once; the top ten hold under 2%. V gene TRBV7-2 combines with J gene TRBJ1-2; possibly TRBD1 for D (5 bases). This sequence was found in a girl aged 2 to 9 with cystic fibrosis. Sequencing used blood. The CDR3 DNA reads TGTGCCAGCAGGGGGACGGGAAATACTATGCGGTACACCTTC. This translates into CASRGTGNTMRYTF.